One and the same sample provided the 29 T cell receptor beta chains below, sequenced in a study of T cell changes during pregnancy in multiple sclerosis. The table came from immunoSEQ multiplex PCR; TCRdb's copy has only in-frame clones and leaves some out. The sample includes about 36,000 clones, roughly 92% of them seen just once. The sample taken for sequencing was PBMCs (not recorded whether the cells were cultured). Receptors were obtained from a female donor with multiple sclerosis, enrolled in a pregnancy study.

The chain uses TRBV7-9 and TRBJ2-2, with TRBD1 matching over 11 bases. CDR3 length: 16 amino acids. In germline, CDR1 is SEHNR, CDR2 FQNEAQ (reference sequence). Unmatched junction bases numbered 5, after V lost 5 bases and J lost 3 bases. CDR3 nucleotide sequence: TGTGCCAGCAGCCCGAGGACAGGGGGCTACACCGGGGAGCTGTTTTTT. Translated: CASSPRTGGYTGELFF.

The rearrangement links TRBV9 to TRBJ2-1; 13 bases map to TRBD2. Germline assignment: CDR1 SGDLS and CDR2 YYNGEE. Losses at the gene ends were 3 bases for V and 5 bases for J; bases not matched to a gene: 5. This CDR3 is 16 amino acids long. Here the CDR3 reads CASSAGTSGAHNEQFF. DNA of the CDR3: TGTGCCAGCAGCGCTGGGACTAGCGGGGCGCACAATGAGCAGTTCTTC.

The V call is TRBV30, the J call TRBJ2-1; TRBD2 matches 8 bases. The germline CDR1 and CDR2 sequences are GTSNPN and SVGIG (reference sequence). V was pared by 0 bases and J by 6 bases, with 4 bases of the junction left unmatched. This CDR3 is 14 amino acids long. The CDR3 loop is CAWSVSGRFNEQFF. The DNA of the CDR3 is TGTGCCTGGAGTGTCAGCGGGAGATTCAATGAGCAGTTCTTC.

The rearrangement links TRBV27 to TRBJ2-2; unclear D gene. The germline V and J ends were trimmed by 6 bases and 1 base, with 9 bases remaining between them. In germline, CDR1 is MNHEY, CDR2 SMNVEV (reference sequence). The CDR3 is 14 residues long. CDR3 amino acids: CASRVYGNTGELFF. CDR3 DNA: TGTGCCAGCAGGGTTTACGGGAACACCGGGGAGCTGTTTTTT.

V and J are TRBV2 and TRBJ2-5; 8 bases are shared with TRBD1. The junction had 6 bases not matched to a gene; V was cut back by 4 bases and J by 5 bases. The CDR3 has 14 residues. Looked up from germline, CDR1 is SNHLY and CDR2 is FYNNEI. The CDR3 loop is CASSAAGGWETQYF. The CDR3, as DNA: TGTGCCAGCAGTGCGGCAGGGGGCTGGGAGACCCAGTACTTC. The complete variable domain, with remaining parts taken from reference TRBV2 and TRBJ2-5, reads EPEVTQTPSHQVTQMGQEVILRCVPISNHLYFYWYRQILGQKVEFLVSFYNNEISEKSEIFDDQFSVERPDGSNFTLKIRSTKLEDSAMYFCASSAAGGWETQYFGPGTRLLVL.

The genes are TRBV19 and TRBJ2-5, with 9 bases fitting TRBD2. This CDR3 spans 15 amino acids. The junction had 5 bases not matched to a gene; V was cut back by 3 bases and J by 3 bases. Looked up from germline, CDR1 is LNHDA and CDR2 is SQIVND (reference sequence). The CDR3 is CASSILSSGKETQYF. The CDR3 DNA reads TGTGCCAGTAGTATTTTATCTAGCGGGAAAGAGACCCAGTACTTC.

The V call is TRBV5-4, the J call TRBJ1-4, with no clear D. Germline values: CDR1 SGHNT, CDR2 YYREEE (reference sequence). Trimming cost V 0 bases and J 4 bases, with 7 bases left between them. CDR3 length: 14 residues. CDR3 bases: TGTGCCAGCAGCTTGGCGGGGAATAATGAAAAACTGTTTTTT. Translation gives CASSLAGNNEKLFF.

This rearrangement joins TRBV28 to TRBJ2-7; the match to TRBD2 covers 7 bases. The CDR3 contains 14 residues. V gave up 9 bases and J gave up 5 bases; unmatched junction bases: 13. Germline CDR1 MDHEN, CDR2 SYDVKM. DNA for the CDR3: TGTGCCAGTCAGCGGGATATGGGTAGGGACGAGCAGTACTTC. This gives the protein CASQRDMGRDEQYF.

The V gene is TRBV28, the J gene TRBJ2-5; possibly TRBD1 for D (6 bases). The CDR3 runs 12 residues. V was clipped by 6 bases and J by 3 bases, with 8 bases between them. Germline-derived CDR1 and CDR2 are MDHEN and SYDVKM. CDR3 DNA: TGTGCCAGCAGCCCAGGGGAAGAGACCCAGTACTTC. Its translation is CASSPGEETQYF.

The CDR3 DNA sequence: TGTGCCAGCAGCTTAGAGCGGCAAGAGACCCAGTACTTC. Translating it yields CASSLERQETQYF. This chain uses TRBV5-4 with TRBJ2-5; the D gene is possibly TRBD2 (5 bases). The germline V gene encodes CDR1 SGHNT and CDR2 YYREEE (reference sequence). V was clipped by 2 bases and J by 2 bases, with 7 bases between them. The CDR3 runs to 13 residues. The variable domain in full, with the rest retrieved from reference TRBV5-4 and TRBJ2-5, is ETGVTQSPTHLIKTRGQQVTLRCSSQSGHNTVSWYQQALGQGPQFIFQYYREEENGRGNFPPRFSGLQFPNYSSELNVNALELDDSALYLCASSLERQETQYFGPGTRLLVL.

The chain is built from TRBV19 and TRBJ2-3; D is unresolved. The germline V gene has CDR1 LNHDA and CDR2 SQIVND (reference sequence). The CDR3 is made up of 13 amino acids. Trimming took off 1 base at V and 2 bases at J, with 4 bases between the two ends. DNA for the CDR3: TGTGCCAGTAGTATAGTTAACACAGATACGCAGTATTTT. It yields the protein CASSIVNTDTQYF. The full variable domain, its missing parts supplied by reference TRBV19 and TRBJ2-3, is DGGITQSPKYLFRKEGQNVTLSCEQNLNHDAMYWYRQDPGQGLRLIYYSQIVNDFQKGDIAEGYSVSREKKESFPLTVTSAQKNPTAFYLCASSIVNTDTQYFGPGTRLTVL.

The rearrangement uses TRBV5-1 and TRBJ2-1, with 10 bases identical to TRBD1. The junction had 7 bases not matched to a gene; V was cut back by 4 bases and J by 6 bases. The germline V gene has CDR1 SGHRS and CDR2 YFSETQ. CDR3 size: 15 residues. For the CDR3, the DNA is TGCGCCAGCAGCCTCGGACAGGGGGGCTCCAATGAGCAGTTCTTC. Its translation: CASSLGQGGSNEQFF. Supplemented by reference TRBV5-1 and TRBJ2-1, the full variable domain reads KAGVTQTPRYLIKTRGQQVTLSCSPISGHRSVSWYQQTPGQGLQFLFEYFSETQRNKGNFPGRFSGRQFSNSRSEMNVSTLELGDSALYLCASSLGQGGSNEQFFGPGTRLTVL.

This chain joins TRBV7-9 and TRBJ2-1; tentatively, D is TRBD1 (6 bases). Trimming left V 6 bases short and J 9 bases short, with 12 bases between. Germline assignment: CDR1 SEHNR and CDR2 FQNEAQ (reference sequence). This CDR3 is 12 amino acids long. The CDR3 spells CASRSGVREQFF. CDR3 nucleotide sequence: TGTGCCAGCAGATCAGGGGTTCGTGAGCAGTTCTTC.

The chain couples TRBV5-4 to TRBJ2-7, with 8 bases aligning to TRBD2. V was pared by 0 bases and J by 4 bases, with 6 bases of the junction left unmatched. The CDR3 consists of 15 residues. In germline, CDR1 is SGHNT, CDR2 YYREEE (reference sequence). The CDR3 protein is CASSLVTAGAYEQYF. For the CDR3, the DNA is TGTGCCAGCAGCTTGGTGACAGCGGGGGCATACGAGCAGTACTTC.

CDR3 coding DNA: TGTGCCAGCAGCCTCCCTATCGGAGAGCAGTTCTTC. Amino acids: CASSLPIGEQFF. This chain links TRBV7-2 with TRBJ2-1; D gene unclear. Germline V gives CDR1 SGHTA, CDR2 FQGNSA. CDR3 size: 12 residues. The V end was cut by 5 bases, the J end by 10 bases, with 12 bases between.

In nucleotides, the CDR3 is TGTGCCAGCACCACTAGCGGAGGCAGCACAGATACGCAGTATTTT. This codes for CASTTSGGSTDTQYF. This sequence joins TRBV27 and TRBJ2-3; the match to TRBD2 covers 8 bases. V shed 7 bases, J shed 0 bases, and the junction held 6 bases outside the gene matches. There are 15 residues in the CDR3. Germline CDR1 MNHEY, CDR2 SMNVEV (reference sequence).

The V call is TRBV30, the J call TRBJ2-7; D remains unclear. CDR3 size: 11 residues. V lost 0 bases and J 2 bases, leaving 2 bases between the germline ends. Germline CDR1 reads GTSNPN; CDR2 reads SVGIG (reference sequence). This CDR3 is CAWSVTYEQYF. DNA for the CDR3: TGTGCCTGGAGTGTAACCTACGAGCAGTACTTC.

The chain couples TRBV7-2 to TRBJ2-7, with a tentative D call TRBD1 (5 bases). Trimming took off 1 base at V and 5 bases at J, with 15 bases between the two ends. This CDR3 region has 15 residues. Germline V gives CDR1 SGHTA, CDR2 FQGNSA. CDR3 DNA: TGTGCCAGCAGCTTAGATTTCGGCAGGGTGGACGAGCAGTACTTC. This translates into CASSLDFGRVDEQYF.

The chain uses TRBV4-2 and TRBJ2-7, with a weak D call TRBD2 (6 bases). In germline, CDR1 is LGHNA, CDR2 YNFKEQ. Trimming pared 9 bases from V and 4 bases from J, leaving 16 bases between. The CDR3 extends over 13 amino acids. In DNA, the CDR3 is TGTGCCAGTGGGCGGGACCAATCATACGAGCAGTACTTC. Translating it yields CASGRDQSYEQYF.

The rearrangement joins TRBV4-1 to TRBJ2-1, with 7 positions matching TRBD2. V shed 3 bases and J 2 bases; nucleotides not matched to a gene: 10. Per the germline V gene, CDR1 is MGHRA and CDR2 is YSYEKL. The CDR3 spans 17 residues. The CDR3 sequence: CASSHPRTGGTYNEQFF. CDR3 DNA: TGCGCCAGCAGCCACCCGCGGACGGGAGGAACCTACAATGAGCAGTTCTTC.

The count of this clone is one. The chain employs TRBV5-1 and TRBJ2-5; D might be TRBD2 (5 bases). The CDR3 covers 14 residues. V was shortened by 0 bases and J by 2 bases, with 8 bases between the two germline ends. Germline V CDR1 and CDR2: SGHRS, YFSETQ. The chain's CDR3 is CASSLAGIQETQYF. The CDR3 nucleotides are TGCGCCAGCAGCTTGGCCGGGATACAAGAGACCCAGTACTTC.

The J gene is TRBJ2-2, the V gene TRBV7-2, with D unclear. The V end lost 5 bases, the J end lost 0 bases, and 4 bases lay between the germline ends. Germline CDR1 and CDR2: SGHTA and FQGNSA. The CDR3 consists of 13 residues. This chain's CDR3 is CASSPTNTGELFF. CDR3 nucleotides: TGTGCCAGCAGCCCTACGAACACCGGGGAGCTGTTTTTT.

The V call is TRBV5-5, the J call TRBJ2-7; TRBD2 is a possible D gene (6 bases). This CDR3 is built from 16 residues. In germline, CDR1 is SGHKS, CDR2 YYEKEE (reference sequence). V dropped 6 bases and J dropped 2 bases, with 21 bases sitting between them. The CDR3 region has the DNA TGTGCCAGCACAAATTTTCTCGGTCGCGGGGCCTACGAGCAGTACTTC. This translates into CASTNFLGRGAYEQYF.

This chain joins TRBV18 and TRBJ2-1, with unresolved D. Germline V CDR1 and CDR2: KGHSH, LQKENI. V was clipped by 2 bases and J by 8 bases, with 13 bases between them. The CDR3 contains 14 residues. CDR3 loop: CASSPSLGPHEQFF. In DNA, the CDR3 is TGTGCCAGCTCACCAAGTTTAGGGCCTCATGAGCAGTTCTTC.

The chain has TRBV6-6 and TRBJ1-2; 9 bases line up with TRBD1. The ends lost 4 bases at V and 6 bases at J; junction bases unmatched: 9. Germline values: CDR1 MNHNY, CDR2 SVGAGI (reference sequence). The CDR3 runs to 15 residues. CDR3 DNA sequence: TGTGCCAGCAGTTCACTACAGGGGGCGCAGGATGGCTACACCTTC. This encodes CASSSLQGAQDGYTF.

This clone was recorded only once. V gene TRBV19 combines with J gene TRBJ1-1; possibly TRBD1 for D (5 bases). Germline CDR1 and CDR2: LNHDA and SQIVND (reference sequence). The CDR3 is 13 residues long. V lost 5 bases, J lost 2 bases, and 9 bases lay in between. The CDR3 is CASSRGINTEAFF. The DNA of the CDR3 is TGTGCCAGTAGTCGGGGGATAAACACTGAAGCTTTCTTT.

Written as DNA, the CDR3 is TGTGCCACCAGGGACTGGTTCACTGAAGCTTTCTTT. Translation gives CATRDWFTEAFF. The chain recombines TRBV27 with TRBJ1-1; perhaps TRBD1 as D (5 bases). Germline lookup yields CDR1 MNHEY and CDR2 SMNVEV (reference sequence). Between the trimmed V and J ends, which lost 10 bases and 4 bases, there was a span of 13 bases. The CDR3 runs to 12 residues.

In this sample, this clone turned up a few times. The rearrangement links TRBV5-1 to TRBJ1-1; TRBD1 matches at 7 bases. CDR3 length equals 14 residues. The V segment lost 3 bases and the J segment 2 bases; nucleotides outside the gene matches: 4. Germline V gives CDR1 SGHRS, CDR2 YFSETQ. CDR3 in amino acids: CASSWTGSNTEAFF. The CDR3 DNA reads TGCGCCAGCAGCTGGACAGGCTCAAACACTGAAGCTTTCTTT. The full variable domain, with the rest looked up from reference TRBV5-1 and TRBJ1-1, is KAGVTQTPRYLIKTRGQQVTLSCSPISGHRSVSWYQQTPGQGLQFLFEYFSETQRNKGNFPGRFSGRQFSNSRSEMNVSTLELGDSALYLCASSWTGSNTEAFFGQGTRLTVV.

The V gene is TRBV5-4, the J gene TRBJ1-1; 9 positions match TRBD1. Germline CDR1 is SGHNT and CDR2 is YYREEE (reference sequence). The CDR3 covers 13 residues. J gave up 10 bases and V 0 bases, and 4 bases lay outside the gene matches. CDR3 region: CASSLEGQGRAFF. CDR3 nucleotides: TGTGCCAGCAGCTTGGAGGGACAGGGTAGAGCTTTCTTT. The complete variable domain, with remaining parts taken from reference TRBV5-4 and TRBJ1-1, reads ETGVTQSPTHLIKTRGQQVTLRCSSQSGHNTVSWYQQALGQGPQFIFQYYREEENGRGNFPPRFSGLQFPNYSSELNVNALELDDSALYLCASSLEGQGRAFFGQGTRLTVV.